The T cell receptor beta chain under discussion was sequenced for a study of PD-L1 blockade in urothelial cancer. The wider study: The patients first took atezolizumab in 2014, receiving 1,200 mg intravenously every 3 weeks.

Method: immunoSEQ multiplex PCR; TCRdb's copy keeps in-frame clones and lacks some. The table shows approximately 38,000 clones, with roughly 90% occurring only once. Germline V CDR1 and CDR2: MGHRA, YSYEKL. With 4 bases removed from V and 7 bases from J, the gap between germline ends came to 14 bases. CDR3 length equals 14 residues. The rearrangement joins TRBV4-1 to TRBJ2-1; a possible D gene is TRBD1 (6 bases). The source is a man aged 55 to 70 with urothelial cancer. This material consisted of PBMCs, taken around atezolizumab (anti-PD-L1) treatment. CDR3 nucleotide sequence: TGCGCCAGCAGCCCGGTAACAGGGCCGAATGAGCAGTTCTTC. Its protein is CASSPVTGPNEQFF.